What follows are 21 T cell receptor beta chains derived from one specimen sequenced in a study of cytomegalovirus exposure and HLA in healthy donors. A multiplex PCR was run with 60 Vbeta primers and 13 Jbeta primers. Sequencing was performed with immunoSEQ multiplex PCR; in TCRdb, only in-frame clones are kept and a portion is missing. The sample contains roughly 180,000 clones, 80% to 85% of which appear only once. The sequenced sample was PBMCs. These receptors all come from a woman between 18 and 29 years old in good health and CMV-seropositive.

CDR3 sequence: CASSRQGASPLHF. The DNA of the CDR3 is TGTGCCAGCAGTCGACAGGGAGCCTCACCCCTCCACTTT. This chain links TRBV27 with TRBJ1-6, with 7 bases fitting TRBD1. The CDR3 loop spans 13 amino acids. Germline V lookup: CDR1 MNHEY, CDR2 SMNVEV (reference sequence). After removal of 5 bases from V and 10 bases from J, the junction contained 5 bases not matched to a gene.

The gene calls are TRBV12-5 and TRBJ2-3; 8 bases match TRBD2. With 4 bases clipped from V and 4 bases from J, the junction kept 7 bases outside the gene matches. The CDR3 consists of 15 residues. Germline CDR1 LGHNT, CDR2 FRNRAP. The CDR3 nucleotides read TGTGCTAGTGGTTCACGGGGGGGCTATGCAGATACGCAGTATTTT. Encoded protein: CASGSRGGYADTQYF. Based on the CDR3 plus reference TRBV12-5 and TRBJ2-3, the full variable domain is DARVTQTPRHKVTEMGQEVTMRCQPILGHNTVFWYRQTMMQGLELLAYFRNRAPLDDSGMPKDRFSAEMPDATLATLKIQPSEPRDSAVYFCASGSRGGYADTQYFGPGTRLTVL.

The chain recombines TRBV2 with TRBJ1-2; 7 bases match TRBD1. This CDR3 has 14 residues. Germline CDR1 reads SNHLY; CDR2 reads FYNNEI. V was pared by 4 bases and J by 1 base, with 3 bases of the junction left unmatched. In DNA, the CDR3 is TGTGCCAGCAGTGGACAGGGCTATAACTATGGCTACACCTTC. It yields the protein CASSGQGYNYGYTF.

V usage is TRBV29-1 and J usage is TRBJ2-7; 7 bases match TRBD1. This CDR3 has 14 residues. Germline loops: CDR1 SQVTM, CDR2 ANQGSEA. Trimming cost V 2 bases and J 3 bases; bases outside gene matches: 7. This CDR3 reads CSVELGQENYEQYF. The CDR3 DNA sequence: TGCAGCGTTGAATTAGGACAGGAAAACTACGAGCAGTACTTC.

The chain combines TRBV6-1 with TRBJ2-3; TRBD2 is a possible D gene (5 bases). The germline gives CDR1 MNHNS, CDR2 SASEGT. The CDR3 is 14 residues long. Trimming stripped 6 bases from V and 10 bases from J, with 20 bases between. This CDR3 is CASSESDGVGSQYF. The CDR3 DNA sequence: TGTGCCAGCAGCGAATCGGACGGGGTAGGGTCGCAGTATTTT.

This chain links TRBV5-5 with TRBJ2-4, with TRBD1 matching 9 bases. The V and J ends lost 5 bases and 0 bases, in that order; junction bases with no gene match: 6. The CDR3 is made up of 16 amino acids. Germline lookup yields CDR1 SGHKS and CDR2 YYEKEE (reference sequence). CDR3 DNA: TGTGCCAGCAGGGCGGGACAGGGTCTAGCCAAAAACATTCAGTACTTC. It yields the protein CASRAGQGLAKNIQYF. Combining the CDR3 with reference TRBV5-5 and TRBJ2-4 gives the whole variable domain DAGVTQSPTHLIKTRGQQVTLRCSPISGHKSVSWYQQVLGQGPQFIFQYYEKEERGRGNFPDRFSARQFPNYSSELNVNALLLGDSALYLCASRAGQGLAKNIQYFGAGTRLSVL.

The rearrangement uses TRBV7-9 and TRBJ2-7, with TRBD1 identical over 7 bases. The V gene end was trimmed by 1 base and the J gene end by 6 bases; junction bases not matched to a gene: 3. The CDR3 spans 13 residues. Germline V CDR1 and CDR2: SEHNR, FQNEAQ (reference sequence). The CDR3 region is CASSLVAGGEQYV. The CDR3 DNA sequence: TGTGCCAGCAGCTTAGTGGCAGGGGGCGAGCAGTACGTC.

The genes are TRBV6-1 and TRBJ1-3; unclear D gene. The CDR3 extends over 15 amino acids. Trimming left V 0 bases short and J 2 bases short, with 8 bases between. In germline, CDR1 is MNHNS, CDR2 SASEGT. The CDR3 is CASSEALYAGNTIYF. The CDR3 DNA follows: TGTGCCAGCAGTGAAGCTTTGTATGCTGGAAACACCATATATTTT.

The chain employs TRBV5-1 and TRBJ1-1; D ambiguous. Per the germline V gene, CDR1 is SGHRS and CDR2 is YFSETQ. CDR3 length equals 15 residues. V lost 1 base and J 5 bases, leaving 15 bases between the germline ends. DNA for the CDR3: TGCGCCAGCAGCTTGAGGAGCACGGCCGGGACTGAAGCTTTCTTT. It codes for CASSLRSTAGTEAFF.

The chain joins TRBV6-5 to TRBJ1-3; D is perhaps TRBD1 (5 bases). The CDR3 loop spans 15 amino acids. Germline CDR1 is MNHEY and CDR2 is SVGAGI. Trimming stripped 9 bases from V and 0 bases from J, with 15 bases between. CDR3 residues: CASSRDFRSGNTIYF. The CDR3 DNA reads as TGTGCCAGTTCCCGGGACTTTCGCTCTGGAAACACCATATATTTT.

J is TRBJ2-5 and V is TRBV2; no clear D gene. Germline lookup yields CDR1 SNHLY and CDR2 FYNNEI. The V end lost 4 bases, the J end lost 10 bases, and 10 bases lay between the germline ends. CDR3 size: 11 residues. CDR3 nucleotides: TGTGCCAGCAGTGGCTTCGGAGACCAGTACTTC. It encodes CASSGFGDQYF.

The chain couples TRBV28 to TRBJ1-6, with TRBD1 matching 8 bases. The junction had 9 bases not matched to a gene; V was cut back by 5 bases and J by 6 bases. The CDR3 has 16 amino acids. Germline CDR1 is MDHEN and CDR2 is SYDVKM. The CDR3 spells CASSVTGGGFNSPLHF. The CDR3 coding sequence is TGTGCCAGCAGTGTAACAGGGGGTGGCTTTAATTCACCCCTCCACTTT.

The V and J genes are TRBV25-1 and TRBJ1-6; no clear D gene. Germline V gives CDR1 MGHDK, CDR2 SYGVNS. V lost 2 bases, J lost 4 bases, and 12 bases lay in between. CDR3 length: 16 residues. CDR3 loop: CASSESLTPYNSPLHF. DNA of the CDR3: TGTGCCAGCAGTGAAAGCCTGACTCCGTATAATTCACCCCTCCACTTT.

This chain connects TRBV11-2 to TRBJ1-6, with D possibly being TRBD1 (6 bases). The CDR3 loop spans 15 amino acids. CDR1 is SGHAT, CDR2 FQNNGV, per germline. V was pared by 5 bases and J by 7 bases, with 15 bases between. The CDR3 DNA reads TGTGCCAGCAGCCCCCGGACAGCCAACAATTCACCCCTCCACTTT. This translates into CASSPRTANNSPLHF.

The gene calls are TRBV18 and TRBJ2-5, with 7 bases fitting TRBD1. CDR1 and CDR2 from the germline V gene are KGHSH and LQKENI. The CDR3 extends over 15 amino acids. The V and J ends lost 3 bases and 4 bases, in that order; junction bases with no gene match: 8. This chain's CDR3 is CASSPLQGRGETQYF. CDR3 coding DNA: TGTGCCAGCTCACCTCTACAGGGGAGAGGAGAGACCCAGTACTTC.

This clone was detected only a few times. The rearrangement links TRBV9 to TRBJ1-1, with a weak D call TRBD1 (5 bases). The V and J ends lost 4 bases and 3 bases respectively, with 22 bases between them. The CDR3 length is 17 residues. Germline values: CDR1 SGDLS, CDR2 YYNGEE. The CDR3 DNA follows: TGTGCCAGCAGCACTATCCCCCTGGGGGGAGCACACACTGAAGCTTTCTTT. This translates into CASSTIPLGGAHTEAFF.

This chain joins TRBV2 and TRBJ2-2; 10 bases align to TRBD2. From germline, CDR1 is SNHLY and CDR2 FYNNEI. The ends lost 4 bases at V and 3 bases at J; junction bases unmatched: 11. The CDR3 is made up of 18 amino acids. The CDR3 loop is CASSVTGSGGFDTGELFF. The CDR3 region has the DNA TGTGCCAGCAGTGTGACGGGTAGCGGGGGGTTCGACACCGGGGAGCTGTTTTTT.

Here the CDR3 reads CASSERTSGGQETQYF. CDR3 nucleotide sequence: TGTGCCAGCAGCGAAAGGACTAGCGGGGGCCAAGAGACCCAGTACTTC. The chain links TRBV21-1 to TRBJ2-5; the table assigns TRBD2, which was not confirmed against the DNA. TRBV21-1 is termed a pseudogene. This CDR3 contains 16 residues.

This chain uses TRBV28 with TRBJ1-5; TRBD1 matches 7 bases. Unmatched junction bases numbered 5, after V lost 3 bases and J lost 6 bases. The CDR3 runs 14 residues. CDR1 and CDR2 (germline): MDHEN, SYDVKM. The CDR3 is CASSFQGEGQPQHF. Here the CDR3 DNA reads TGTGCCAGCAGTTTCCAGGGGGAAGGTCAGCCCCAGCATTTT.

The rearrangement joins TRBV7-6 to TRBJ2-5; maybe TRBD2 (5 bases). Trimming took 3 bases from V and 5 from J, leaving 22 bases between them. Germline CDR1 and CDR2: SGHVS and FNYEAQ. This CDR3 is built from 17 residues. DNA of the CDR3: TGTGCCAGCAGCTTCAACGATAAGAGGAGGTTTGGGGAGACCCAGTACTTC. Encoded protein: CASSFNDKRRFGETQYF.

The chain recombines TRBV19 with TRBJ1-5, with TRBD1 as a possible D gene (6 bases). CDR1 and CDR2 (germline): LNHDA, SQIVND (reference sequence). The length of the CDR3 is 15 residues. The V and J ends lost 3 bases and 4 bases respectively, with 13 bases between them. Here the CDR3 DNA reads TGTGCCAGTAGTATCTCCAGGGGACGGAATCAGCCCCAGCATTTT. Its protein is CASSISRGRNQPQHF.